This T cell receptor (beta chain) was sequenced during a study of blood T cells in healthy people across ages. The trim removed 7 bases at V and 1 base at J, leaving 5 bases unmatched. The CDR3 is 13 amino acids. CDR1 and CDR2 (germline): SQVTM, ANQGSEA. With a J-beta primer mix and a sample-barcoded 5' primer, a second PCR ran about 7 to 12 cycles. TCRdb reanalysed the 5' RACE reads using MiXCR and keeps one entry per CDR3 protein. The data show about 570,000 distinct CDR3 sequences, 27% seen once. The chain joins TRBV29-1 to TRBJ1-1, with TRBD1 matching over 8 bases. The sample comprised blood. The clonotype was recovered from a woman in her 70s in good health. CDR3 sequence reads: CSGQGQANTEAFF. The DNA of the CDR3 is TGCAGCGGCCAGGGACAGGCGAACACTGAAGCTTTCTTT.